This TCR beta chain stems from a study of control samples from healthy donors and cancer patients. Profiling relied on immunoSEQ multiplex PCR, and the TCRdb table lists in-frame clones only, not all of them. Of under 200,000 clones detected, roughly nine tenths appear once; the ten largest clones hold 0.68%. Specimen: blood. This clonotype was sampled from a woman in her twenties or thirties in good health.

CDR3 residues: CASSPGQPLFPQHF. The CDR3 nucleotides read TGCGCCAGCAGCCCAGGACAGCCGCTCTTCCCCCAGCATTTT. The V gene is TRBV4-1, the J gene TRBJ1-5, with D possibly matching TRBD1 (6 bases). Trimming took 4 bases from V and 10 from J, leaving 17 bases between them. Germline V gene sequence: CDR1 MGHRA, CDR2 YSYEKL. This CDR3 has 14 amino acids.